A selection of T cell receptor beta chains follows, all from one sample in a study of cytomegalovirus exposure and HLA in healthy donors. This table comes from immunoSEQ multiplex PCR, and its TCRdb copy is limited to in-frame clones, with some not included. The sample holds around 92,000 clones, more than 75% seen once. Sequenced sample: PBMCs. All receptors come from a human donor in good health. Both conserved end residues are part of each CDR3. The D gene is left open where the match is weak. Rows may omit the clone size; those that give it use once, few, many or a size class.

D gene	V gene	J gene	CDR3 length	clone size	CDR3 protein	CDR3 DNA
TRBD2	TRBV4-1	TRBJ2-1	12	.	CASSESGSQQFF	TGCGCCAGCAGCGAGAGCGGGAGTCAGCAGTTCTTC
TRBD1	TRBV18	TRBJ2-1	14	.	CASSGTVTYNEQFF	TGTGCCAGTTCCGGGACAGTTACCTACAATGAGCAGTTCTTC
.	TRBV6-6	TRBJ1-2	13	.	CASSYSPDYGYTF	TGTGCCAGCAGTTATTCGCCGGACTATGGCTACACCTTC
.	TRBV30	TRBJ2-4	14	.	CAWSPRRVKNIQYF	TGTGCCTGGAGCCCCAGGCGGGTTAAAAACATTCAGTACTTC
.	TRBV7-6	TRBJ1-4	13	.	CASSRRLGEKLFF	TGTGCCAGCAGTCGGAGACTTGGTGAAAAACTGTTTTTT
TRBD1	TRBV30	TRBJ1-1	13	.	CAWESNRGWGAFF	TGTGCCTGGGAGAGTAACAGGGGATGGGGAGCTTTCTTT
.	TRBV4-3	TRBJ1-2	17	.	CASSQDATGRNIYGYTF	TGCGCCAGCAGCCAAGACGCCACCGGGAGAAATATTTATGGCTACACCTTC
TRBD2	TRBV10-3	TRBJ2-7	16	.	CAISDIAGGPGREQYF	TGTGCCATCAGTGATATAGCGGGGGGGCCGGGTAGGGAGCAGTACTTC
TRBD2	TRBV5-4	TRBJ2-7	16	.	CASSLVQPSGKNEQYF	TGTGCCAGCAGCTTGGTCCAACCTAGCGGGAAAAACGAGCAGTACTTC
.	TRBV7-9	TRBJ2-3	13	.	CASSLGREGTQYF	TGTGCCAGCAGCTTAGGACGAGAGGGTACGCAGTATTTT
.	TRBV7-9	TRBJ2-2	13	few	CASSLDRTGELFF	TGTGCCAGCAGCTTAGATCGGACCGGGGAGCTGTTTTTT
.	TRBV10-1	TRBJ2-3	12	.	CASSTTGSEQYF	TGCGCCAGCAGTACGACAGGTTCCGAGCAGTATTTT
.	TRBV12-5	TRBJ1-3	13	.	CASGQGSGNTIYF	TGTGCTAGTGGTCAGGGGTCTGGAAACACCATATATTTT
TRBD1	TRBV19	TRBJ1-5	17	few	CASSTGQGANSNQPQHF	TGTGCCAGTAGTACAGGACAGGGGGCTAATAGCAATCAGCCCCAGCATTTT
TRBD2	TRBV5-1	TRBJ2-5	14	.	CASSVGLAGETQYF	TGCGCCAGCAGCGTGGGACTAGCGGGAGAGACCCAGTACTTC
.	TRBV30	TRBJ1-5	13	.	CAWSVSGKQPQHF	TGTGCCTGGAGTGTATCAGGGAAACAGCCCCAGCATTTT
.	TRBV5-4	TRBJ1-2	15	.	CASSPGPREPYGYTF	TGTGCCAGCAGCCCGGGTCCGAGGGAGCCCTATGGCTACACCTTC
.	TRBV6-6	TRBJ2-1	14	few	CASSYSGPRGEQFF	TGTGCCAGCAGTTACTCAGGCCCAAGAGGGGAGCAGTTCTTC
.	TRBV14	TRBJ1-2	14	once	CASRHSGGSHGYTF	TGTGCCAGCAGACATTCCGGGGGGAGTCATGGCTACACCTTC
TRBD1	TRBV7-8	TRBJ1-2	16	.	CASSFSSGTAYYGYTF	TGTGCCAGCAGCTTTTCTTCCGGGACAGCCTATTATGGCTACACCTTC
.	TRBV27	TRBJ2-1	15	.	CASSLSRQFYNEQFF	TGTGCCAGCAGTTTATCAAGACAGTTCTACAATGAGCAGTTCTTC
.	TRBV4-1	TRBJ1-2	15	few	CASSQETGTSYGYTF	TGCGCCAGCAGCCAGGAAACCGGGACTAGCTATGGCTACACCTTC
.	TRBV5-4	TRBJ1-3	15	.	CASSTGLSSGNTIYF	TGTGCCAGCAGCACGGGACTGAGCTCTGGAAACACCATATATTTT
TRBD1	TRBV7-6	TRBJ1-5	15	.	CASSLWTGENQPQHF	TGTGCCAGCAGCTTATGGACAGGGGAAAATCAGCCCCAGCATTTT
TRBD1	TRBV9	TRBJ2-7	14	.	CASSGGTGPYEQYF	TGTGCCAGCAGCGGGGGGACAGGCCCCTACGAGCAGTACTTC
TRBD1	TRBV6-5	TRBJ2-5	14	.	CASSYQLGGETQYF	TGTGCCAGCAGTTACCAACTAGGGGGCGAGACCCAGTACTTC
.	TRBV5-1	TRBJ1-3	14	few	CASSLSGPGNTIYF	TGCGCCAGCAGCTTGTCAGGGCCCGGAAACACCATATATTTT
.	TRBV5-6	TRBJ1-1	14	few	CASSLTGRNTEAFF	TGTGCCAGCAGCTTGACAGGGCGAAACACTGAAGCTTTCTTT
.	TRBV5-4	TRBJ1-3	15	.	CASSLSTHSGNTIYF	TGTGCCAGCAGCTTGAGCACCCACTCTGGAAACACCATATATTTT
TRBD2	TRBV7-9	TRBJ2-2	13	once	CASSRREAGELFF	TGTGCCAGCAGCCGTCGGGAGGCCGGGGAGCTGTTTTTT
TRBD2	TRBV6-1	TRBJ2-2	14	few	CASSGGWVTGELFF	TGTGCCAGCAGCGGGGGGTGGGTCACCGGGGAGCTGTTTTTT
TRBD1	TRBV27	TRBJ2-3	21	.	CASILSVRDRGVMGGTDTQYF	TGTGCCAGCATCCTCTCCGTCCGGGACAGGGGTGTGATGGGTGGCACAGATACGCAGTATTTT
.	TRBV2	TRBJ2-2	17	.	CASIPTGRGFSTGELFF	TGTGCCAGCATCCCCACAGGGAGGGGATTCTCGACCGGGGAGCTGTTTTTT
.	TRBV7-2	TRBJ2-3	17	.	CASSLDPAVSPRGTQYF	TGTGCCAGCAGCTTAGATCCGGCGGTCAGCCCACGGGGTACGCAGTATTTT
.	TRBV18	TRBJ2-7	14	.	CASSALGLIYEQYF	TGTGCCAGCTCAGCCCTAGGACTGATATACGAGCAGTACTTC
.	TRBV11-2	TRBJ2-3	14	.	CASSPPGRSDTQYF	TGTGCCAGCAGCCCCCCAGGGAGGTCAGATACGCAGTATTTT
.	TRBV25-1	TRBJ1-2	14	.	CASSDNLPPYGYTF	TGTGCCAGCAGTGACAACTTGCCCCCCTATGGCTACACCTTC
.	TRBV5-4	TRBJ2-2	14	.	CASRGAPNTGELFF	TGTGCCAGCCGGGGAGCGCCGAACACCGGGGAGCTGTTTTTT
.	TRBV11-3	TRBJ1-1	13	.	CASSLVLQGEAFF	TGTGCCAGCAGCTTAGTTCTTCAGGGTGAAGCTTTCTTT
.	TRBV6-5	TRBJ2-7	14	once	CASSLGGPLYEQYF	TGTGCCAGCAGTCTGGGGGGGCCATTGTACGAGCAGTACTTC
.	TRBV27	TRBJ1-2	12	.	CASSPGSNGYTF	TGTGCCAGCAGTCCCGGGTCGAATGGCTACACCTTC
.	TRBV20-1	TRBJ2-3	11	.	CSVLIGDTQYF	TGCAGTGTACTGATCGGAGATACGCAGTATTTT
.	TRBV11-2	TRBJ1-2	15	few	CASSPNRITNYGYTF	TGTGCCAGCAGCCCCAACAGGATTACTAACTATGGCTACACCTTC
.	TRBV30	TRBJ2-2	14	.	CAWNTGVNTGELFF	TGTGCCTGGAATACGGGAGTTAACACCGGGGAGCTGTTTTTT
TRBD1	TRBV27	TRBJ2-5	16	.	CASSRGTGGGEETQYF	TGTGCCAGCAGTCGAGGGACAGGGGGAGGAGAAGAGACCCAGTACTTC
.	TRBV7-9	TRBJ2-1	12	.	CSCPSVGGEQFF	TGTTCCTGCCCGTCAGTAGGGGGTGAGCAGTTCTTC
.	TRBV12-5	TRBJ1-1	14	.	CAGREGISSGEAFF	TGTGCTGGCAGGGAGGGGATCTCTAGCGGTGAAGCTTTCTTT
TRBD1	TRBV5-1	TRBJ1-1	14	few	CASSHGTGNTEAFF	TGCGCCAGCAGCCACGGGACAGGGAACACTGAAGCTTTCTTT